This is a list of T cell receptor beta chains from one sample in a study of human T cells and chemical hapten exposure. One entry per CDR3 protein, called by TCRdb with MiXCR from the RACE reads. The table has approximately 97,000 distinct CDR3 sequences, 25% to 35% seen once; the top ten hold about a tenth. The sample here was whole blood, taken in connection with sensitization to the hapten diphenylcyclopropenone (DPC). The origin of the receptors is a man aged 35-49 years with alopecia areata. Some clones in this sample may be carry-over from other donors' samples. Both conserved end residues are part of each CDR3. D genes are given only for firm matches. Not every row has a clone size; where given, it reads once, few, many or a size class.

few | TRBJ1-6 | . | 19 | TRBV6-1 | TGTGCCAGCAGCGAACTACGGAAAACTCCCGACCAAACAGGGATACCCCTCCACTTT | CASSELRKTPDQTGIPLHF
. | TRBJ1-1 | . | 13 | TRBV27 | TGTGCCAGCAGGTTGGGGGCTTGGACTGAAGCTTTCTTT | CASRLGAWTEAFF
. | TRBJ2-3 | TRBD2 | 17 | TRBV28 | TGTGCCAGCAGTGAACCACTCCGGGACTATTACACAGATACGCAGTATTTT | CASSEPLRDYYTDTQYF
. | TRBJ2-3 | TRBD2 | 16 | TRBV6-4 | TGTGCCAGCAGTGACTCTGGTAGCGGGAGGTCAAATACGCAGTATTTT | CASSDSGSGRSNTQYF
few | TRBJ2-5 | TRBD2 | 16 | TRBV6-6 | TGTGCCAGCAGTTACTCGGCTAGCGGGGGACAAGAGACCCAGTACTTC | CASSYSASGGQETQYF
. | TRBJ2-1 | TRBD2 | 18 | TRBV28 | TGTGCCAGCAGTCCCCACCTCTCGACAGCGGGAGAGGGGAATGAGCAGTTCTTC | CASSPHLSTAGEGNEQFF
. | TRBJ2-3 | TRBD2 | 15 | TRBV6-6 | TGTGCCAGCAGTTATAAGTCTAGCGGCGCAGATACGCAGTATTTT | CASSYKSSGADTQYF
. | TRBJ1-5 | TRBD1 | 15 | TRBV28 | TGTGCCAGCAGATTCGGGACAGGGGCCAGTCAGCCCCAGCATTTT | CASRFGTGASQPQHF
. | TRBJ2-3 | TRBD2 | 17 | TRBV10-2 | TGCGCCAGCAGTGACTTTATAGCGGGAGGGCCGACAGATACGCAGTATTTT | CASSDFIAGGPTDTQYF
. | TRBJ2-5 | TRBD2 | 17 | TRBV11-2 | TGTGCCAGCAGCTCGACAAGACTAGCGGGGCTCCAAGAGACCCAGTACTTC | CASSSTRLAGLQETQYF
few | TRBJ2-7 | . | 12 | TRBV7-6 | TGTGCCAGCAGCCCCCGAACGTACGAGCAGTACTTC | CASSPRTYEQYF
. | TRBJ2-1 | . | 15 | TRBV7-9 | TGTGCCAGCACCCATTCCGCCAACCGTTGGGATGAGCAGTTCTTC | CASTHSANRWDEQFF
few | TRBJ2-1 | . | 16 | TRBV4-1 | TGCGCCAGCAGCCAAACCGGGACTTGGGTAGATAATGAGCAGTTCTTC | CASSQTGTWVDNEQFF
few | TRBJ1-1 | . | 13 | TRBV9 | TGTGCCAGCAGCGTAGAGCTCAACACTGAAGCTTTCTTT | CASSVELNTEAFF
. | TRBJ1-2 | . | 13 | TRBV6-5 | TGTGCCAGCTCTATGGGGCAAGACTATGGCTACACCTTC | CASSMGQDYGYTF
few | TRBJ2-5 | TRBD2 | 14 | TRBV10-3 | TGTGCCACCGGCGGGACTAGCGGGGAAGAGACCCAGTACTTC | CATGGTSGEETQYF
. | TRBJ1-1 | TRBD1 | 14 | TRBV7-8 | TGTGCCAGCAGCACGACAGGGGGCTGGACTGAAGCTTTCTTT | CASSTTGGWTEAFF
. | TRBJ2-7 | TRBD2 | 15 | TRBV7-9 | TGTGCCAGCAGCTCCCTAGTTAGCGGGACAAACGAGCAGTACTTC | CASSSLVSGTNEQYF
. | TRBJ2-1 | TRBD2 | 14 | TRBV7-9 | TGTGCCAGCAGCTTAGCGTGGTCAGCGGGGGAGCAGTTCTTC | CASSLAWSAGEQFF
. | TRBJ2-5 | . | 15 | TRBV7-7 | TGTGCCAGCAGCTCCTCCAATGCGGGGCAAGAGACCCAGTACTTC | CASSSSNAGQETQYF
few | TRBJ2-7 | TRBD2 | 14 | TRBV2 | TGTGCCAGCAATTTAGCGGGTCCCTCCTACGAGCAGTACTTC | CASNLAGPSYEQYF
. | TRBJ1-2 | . | 13 | TRBV9 | TGTGCCAGCAGCGTAGATCCTAACTATGGCTACACCTTC | CASSVDPNYGYTF
few | TRBJ1-1 | . | 15 | TRBV28 | TGTGCCAGCAGTGAACGACGGGGGGCTGTGACTGAAGCTTTCTTT | CASSERRGAVTEAFF
. | TRBJ2-5 | TRBD1 | 15 | TRBV12-5 | TGTGCTAGTGGTACCGGGACAGCGACTCAAGAGACCCAGTACTTC | CASGTGTATQETQYF
. | TRBJ1-1 | . | 13 | TRBV5-1 | TGCGCCAGCAGCTTGGCCGGGAGCACTGAAGCTTTCTTT | CASSLAGSTEAFF
. | TRBJ1-1 | . | 15 | TRBV12-3/TRBV12-4 | TGTGCCAGCAGTTTAGTCTCGCATACGAACACTGAAGCTTTCTTT | CASSLVSHTNTEAFF
few | TRBJ2-5 | . | 13 | TRBV7-3 | TGTGCCAGCAGCGCCGGGTACCAAGAGACCCAGTACTTC | CASSAGYQETQYF
few | TRBJ2-6 | . | 16 | TRBV28 | TGTGCCAGCAGTTCCTCAGGGAGTACTGGGGCCAACGTCCTGACTTTC | CASSSSGSTGANVLTF
. | TRBJ2-5 | . | 16 | TRBV7-2 | TGTGCCAGCAGCTTAGCGGGAGGCGGAGCTACCGAGACCCAGTACTTC | CASSLAGGGATETQYF
few | TRBJ2-7 | TRBD2 | 15 | TRBV28 | TGTGCCAGCACCACGGCCCTCCAAGCGGGAGGCGAGCAGTACTTC | CASTTALQAGGEQYF
few | TRBJ1-2 | TRBD1 | 15 | TRBV7-9 | TGTGCCAGCAGCTTAGGGGACAGGGGGCTCGATGGCTACACCTTC | CASSLGDRGLDGYTF